This T cell receptor beta chain is from a study of blood T cell repertoires in COVID-19. Sequenced by immunoSEQ multiplex PCR; TCRdb stores in-frame clones only, minus some. The profile covers about 200,000 clones, with 89% appearing a single time and about 7% taken by the ten largest. Germline assignment: CDR1 ENHRY and CDR2 SYGVKD. The trim removed 8 bases at V and 4 bases at J, leaving 12 bases unmatched. This CDR3 contains 15 residues. Sequencing used peripheral blood. The receptor was derived from a middle-aged man with acute or convalescent COVID-19. The rearrangement links TRBV10-3 to TRBJ2-7; 9 bases are shared with TRBD1. This chain's CDR3 is CAIRPGQGNSYEQYF. In nucleotides, the CDR3 is TGTGCCATCCGGCCCGGACAGGGGAATTCGTACGAGCAGTACTTC.